Given below is one T cell receptor (beta chain) in context. Generated by immunoSEQ multiplex PCR, the TCRdb table keeps only in-frame clones and is missing some. The table shows fewer than 250,000 clones, with approximately 82% occurring only once. The sample originates from a study of blood T cell repertoires in COVID-19. Losses at the gene ends were 9 bases for V and 5 bases for J; bases not matched to a gene: 8. The CDR3 is made up of 13 amino acids. The V gene's germline CDR1 is LNHDA and CDR2 SQIVND (reference sequence). The sequence was collected from a woman of 80 years or more with acute or convalescent COVID-19. The specimen was peripheral blood. The chain links TRBV19 to TRBJ1-1, with 8 nucleotides matching TRBD1. CDR3 nucleotide sequence: TGTGCCAGCGATATACAGGGGGGAACTGAAGCTTTCTTT. Translating gives CASDIQGGTEAFF. Full variable domain (missing parts from reference TRBV19 and TRBJ1-1): DGGITQSPKYLFRKEGQNVTLSCEQNLNHDAMYWYRQDPGQGLRLIYYSQIVNDFQKGDIAEGYSVSREKKESFPLTVTSAQKNPTAFYLCASDIQGGTEAFFGQGTRLTVV.